Below, one TCR beta chain is given with its context. The record originates from a study of monozygotic twins with cystic fibrosis. Trimming shortened V by 7 bases and J by 3 bases, and 12 bases separated the two germline ends. There are 13 residues in the CDR3. From germline, CDR1 is LNHDA and CDR2 SQIVND (reference sequence). Produced via immunoSEQ multiplex PCR; TCRdb's table is partial and in-frame only. The table lists 34,000 or so clones, 75% to 95% of them singletons. The J gene is TRBJ1-1, the V gene TRBV19; weak D call: TRBD1 (5 bases). The sequencing sample was made of blood. This TCR was sampled from a boy aged 2-9 years with cystic fibrosis. The CDR3: CASNTDSYTEAFF. CDR3 DNA: TGTGCCAGTAATACCGACAGTTACACTGAAGCTTTCTTT.